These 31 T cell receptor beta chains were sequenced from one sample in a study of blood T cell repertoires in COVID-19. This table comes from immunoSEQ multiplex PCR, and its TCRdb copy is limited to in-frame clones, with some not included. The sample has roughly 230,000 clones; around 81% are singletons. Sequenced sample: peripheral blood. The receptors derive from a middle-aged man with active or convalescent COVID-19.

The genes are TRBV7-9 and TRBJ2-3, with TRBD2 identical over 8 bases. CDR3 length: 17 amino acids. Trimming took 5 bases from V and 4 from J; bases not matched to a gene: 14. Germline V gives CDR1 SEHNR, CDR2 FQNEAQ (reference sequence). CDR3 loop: CASSRGGGTAGADTQYF. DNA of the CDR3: TGTGCCAGCAGCCGGGGCGGGGGGACCGCTGGGGCAGATACGCAGTATTTT. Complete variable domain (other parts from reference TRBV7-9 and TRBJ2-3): DTGVSQNPRHKITKRGQNVTFRCDPISEHNRLYWYRQTLGQGPEFLTYFQNEAQLEKSRLLSDRFSAERPKGSFSTLEIQRTEQGDSAMYLCASSRGGGTAGADTQYFGPGTRLTVL.

CDR3 coding DNA: TGTGCCAGCAGACTAGCGGGGGGACCCTACAATGAGCAGTTCTTC. It specifies CASRLAGGPYNEQFF. This chain joins TRBV13 and TRBJ2-1; 12 nucleotides match TRBD2. CDR3 size: 15 residues. Unmatched junction bases numbered 2, after V lost 6 bases and J lost 2 bases. CDR1 and CDR2 from the germline V gene are PRHDT and FYEKMQ (reference sequence). The whole variable domain, remainder taken from reference TRBV13 and TRBJ2-1, is AAGVIQSPRHLIKEKRETATLKCYPIPRHDTVYWYQQGPGQDPQFLISFYEKMQSDKGSIPDRFSAQQFSDYHSELNMSSLELGDSALYFCASRLAGGPYNEQFFGPGTRLTVL.

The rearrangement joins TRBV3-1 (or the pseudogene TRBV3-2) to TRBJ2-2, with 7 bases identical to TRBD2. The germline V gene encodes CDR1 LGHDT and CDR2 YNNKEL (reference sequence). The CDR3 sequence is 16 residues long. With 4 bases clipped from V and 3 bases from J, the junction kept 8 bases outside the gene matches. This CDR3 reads CASSLYGGSYTGELFF. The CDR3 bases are TGTGCCAGCAGCCTCTACGGGGGGTCCTACACCGGGGAGCTGTTTTTT.

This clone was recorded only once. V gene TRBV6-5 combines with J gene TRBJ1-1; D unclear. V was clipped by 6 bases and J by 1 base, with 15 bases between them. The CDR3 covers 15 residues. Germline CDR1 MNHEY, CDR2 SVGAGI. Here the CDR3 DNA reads TGTGCCAGCAGAACCGCCGCAGACTGGAACACTGAAGCTTTCTTT. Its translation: CASRTAADWNTEAFF.

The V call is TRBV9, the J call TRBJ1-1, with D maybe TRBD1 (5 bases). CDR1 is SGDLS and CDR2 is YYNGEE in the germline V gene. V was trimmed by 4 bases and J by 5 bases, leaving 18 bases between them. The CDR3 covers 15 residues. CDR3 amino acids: CASSLWDGGETEAFF. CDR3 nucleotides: TGTGCCAGCAGCCTCTGGGACGGGGGAGAGACTGAAGCTTTCTTT.

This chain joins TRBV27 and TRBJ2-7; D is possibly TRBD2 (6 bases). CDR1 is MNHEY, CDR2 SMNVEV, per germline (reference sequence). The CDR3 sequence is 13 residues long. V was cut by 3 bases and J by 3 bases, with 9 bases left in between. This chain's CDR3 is CASSFTGGYEQYF. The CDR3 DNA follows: TGTGCCAGCAGTTTTACCGGGGGCTACGAGCAGTACTTC.

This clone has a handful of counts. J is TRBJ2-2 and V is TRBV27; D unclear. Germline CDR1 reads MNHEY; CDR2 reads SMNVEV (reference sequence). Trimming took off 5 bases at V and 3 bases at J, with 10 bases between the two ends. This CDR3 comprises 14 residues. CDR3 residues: CASSPFPDTGELFF. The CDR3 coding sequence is TGTGCCAGCAGTCCCTTCCCTGACACCGGGGAGCTGTTTTTT.

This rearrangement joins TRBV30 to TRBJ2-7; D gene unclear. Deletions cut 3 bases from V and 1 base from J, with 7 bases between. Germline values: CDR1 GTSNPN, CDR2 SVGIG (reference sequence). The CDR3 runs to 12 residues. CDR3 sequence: CAWRADSYEQYF. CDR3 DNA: TGTGCCTGGAGGGCGGATTCCTACGAGCAGTACTTC.

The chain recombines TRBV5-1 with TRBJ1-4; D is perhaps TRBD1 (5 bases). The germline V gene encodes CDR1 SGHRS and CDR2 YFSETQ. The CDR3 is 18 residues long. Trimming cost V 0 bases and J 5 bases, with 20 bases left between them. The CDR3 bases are TGCGCCAGCAGCTTGGCTGGTACAGTAGGGGCAGGGAATGAAAAACTGTTTTTT. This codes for CASSLAGTVGAGNEKLFF.

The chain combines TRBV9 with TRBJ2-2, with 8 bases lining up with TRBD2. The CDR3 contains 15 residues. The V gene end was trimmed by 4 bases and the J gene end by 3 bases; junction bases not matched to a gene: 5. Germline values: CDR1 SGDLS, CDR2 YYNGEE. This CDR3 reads CASSPRRGDTGELFF. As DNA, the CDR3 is TGTGCCAGCAGCCCCCGGCGGGGGGACACCGGGGAGCTGTTTTTT.

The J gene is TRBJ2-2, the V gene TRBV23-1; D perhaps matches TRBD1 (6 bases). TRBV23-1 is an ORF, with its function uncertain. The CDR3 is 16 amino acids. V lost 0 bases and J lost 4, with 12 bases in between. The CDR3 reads CASSQSWGRVTGELFF. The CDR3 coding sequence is TGCGCCAGCAGTCAATCGTGGGGGCGAGTCACCGGGGAGCTGTTTTTT.

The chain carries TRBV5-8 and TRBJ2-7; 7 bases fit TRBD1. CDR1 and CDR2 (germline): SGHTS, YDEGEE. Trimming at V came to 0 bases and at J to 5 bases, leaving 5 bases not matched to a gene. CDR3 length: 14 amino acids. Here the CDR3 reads CASSLGQGFNEQYF. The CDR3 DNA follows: TGTGCCAGCAGCTTGGGACAGGGATTTAACGAGCAGTACTTC. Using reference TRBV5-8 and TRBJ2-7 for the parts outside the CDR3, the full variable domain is EAGVTQSPTHLIKTRGQQATLRCSPISGHTSVYWYQQALGLGLQFLLWYDEGEERNRGNFPPRFSGRQFPNYSSELNVNALELEDSALYLCASSLGQGFNEQYFGPGTRLTVT.

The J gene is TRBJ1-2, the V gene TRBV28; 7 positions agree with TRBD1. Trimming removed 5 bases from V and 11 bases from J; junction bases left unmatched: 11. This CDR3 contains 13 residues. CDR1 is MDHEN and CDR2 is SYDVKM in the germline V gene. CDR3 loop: CASSLGGPRGYTF. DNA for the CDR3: TGTGCCAGCAGTCTAGGGGGCCCTCGGGGTTACACCTTC.

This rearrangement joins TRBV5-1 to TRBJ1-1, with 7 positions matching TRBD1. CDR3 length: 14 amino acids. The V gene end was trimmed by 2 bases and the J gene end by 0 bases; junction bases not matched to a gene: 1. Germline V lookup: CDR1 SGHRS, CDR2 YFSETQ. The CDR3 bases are TGCGCCAGCAGCTTTGGGACAGTGAACACTGAAGCTTTCTTT. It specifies CASSFGTVNTEAFF.

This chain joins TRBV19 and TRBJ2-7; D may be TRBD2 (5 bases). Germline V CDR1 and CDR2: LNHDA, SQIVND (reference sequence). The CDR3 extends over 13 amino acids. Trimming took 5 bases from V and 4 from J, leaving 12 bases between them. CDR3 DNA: TGTGCCAGTAGTCAAAGACCGGGATACGAGCAGTACTTC. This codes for CASSQRPGYEQYF.

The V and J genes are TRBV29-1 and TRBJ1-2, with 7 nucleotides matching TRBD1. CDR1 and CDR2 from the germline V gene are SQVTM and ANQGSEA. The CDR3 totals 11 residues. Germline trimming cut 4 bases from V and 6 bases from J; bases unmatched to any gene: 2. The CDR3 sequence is CSVGTGHGYTF. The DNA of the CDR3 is TGCAGCGTTGGGACAGGCCATGGCTACACCTTC.

CDR3 region: CASTGQGRNQPQHF. DNA of the CDR3: TGTGCCAGCACGGGACAGGGGCGCAATCAGCCCCAGCATTTT. The chain employs TRBV25-1 and TRBJ1-5, with 10 positions matching TRBD1. The ends lost 7 bases at V and 2 bases at J; junction bases unmatched: 2. The germline CDR1 and CDR2 sequences are MGHDK and SYGVNS. The CDR3 consists of 14 residues.

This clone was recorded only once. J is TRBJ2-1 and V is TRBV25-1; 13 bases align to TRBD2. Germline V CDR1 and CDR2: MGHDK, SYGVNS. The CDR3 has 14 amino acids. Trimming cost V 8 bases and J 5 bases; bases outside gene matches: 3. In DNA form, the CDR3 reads TGTGCCAGCCGTACTAGCGGGGGGGACAATGAGCAGTTCTTC. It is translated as CASRTSGGDNEQFF.

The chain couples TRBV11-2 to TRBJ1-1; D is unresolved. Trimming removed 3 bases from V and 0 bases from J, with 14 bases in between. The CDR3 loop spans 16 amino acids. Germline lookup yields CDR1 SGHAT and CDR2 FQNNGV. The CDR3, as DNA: TGTGCCAGCAGCTTTTCCTACCGAACAGTGAACACTGAAGCTTTCTTT. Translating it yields CASSFSYRTVNTEAFF.

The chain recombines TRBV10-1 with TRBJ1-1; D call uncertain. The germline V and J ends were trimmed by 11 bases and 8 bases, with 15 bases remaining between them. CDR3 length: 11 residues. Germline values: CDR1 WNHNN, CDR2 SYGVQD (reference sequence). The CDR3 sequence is CAGKRSVEAFF. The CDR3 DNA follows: TGCGCCGGCAAACGGTCGGTAGAAGCTTTCTTT.

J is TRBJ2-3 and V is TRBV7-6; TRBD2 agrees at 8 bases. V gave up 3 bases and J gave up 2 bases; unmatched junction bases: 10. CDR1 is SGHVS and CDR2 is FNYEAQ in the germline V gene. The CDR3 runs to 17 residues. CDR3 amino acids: CASSFGSGGSFTDTQYF. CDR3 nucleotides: TGTGCCAGCAGCTTCGGGAGCGGGGGCTCATTCACAGATACGCAGTATTTT. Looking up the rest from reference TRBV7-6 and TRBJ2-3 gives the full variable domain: GAGVSQSPRYKVTKRGQDVALRCDPISGHVSLYWYRQALGQGPEFLTYFNYEAQQDKSGLPNDRFSAERPEGSISTLTIQRTEQRDSAMYRCASSFGSGGSFTDTQYFGPGTRLTVL.

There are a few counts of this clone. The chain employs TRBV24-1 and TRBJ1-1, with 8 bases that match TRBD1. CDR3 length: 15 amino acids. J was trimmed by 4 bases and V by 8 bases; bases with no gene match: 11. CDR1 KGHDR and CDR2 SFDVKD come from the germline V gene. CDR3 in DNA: TGTGCCACCACCAAAATCTGGACAGGGAGCACTGAAGCTTTCTTT. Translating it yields CATTKIWTGSTEAFF.

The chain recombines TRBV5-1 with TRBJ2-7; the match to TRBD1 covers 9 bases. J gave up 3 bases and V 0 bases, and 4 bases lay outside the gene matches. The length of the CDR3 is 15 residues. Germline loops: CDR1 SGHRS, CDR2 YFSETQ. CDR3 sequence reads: CASSLGTGDIYEQYF. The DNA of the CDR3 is TGCGCCAGCAGCTTGGGGACAGGGGATATCTACGAGCAGTACTTC.

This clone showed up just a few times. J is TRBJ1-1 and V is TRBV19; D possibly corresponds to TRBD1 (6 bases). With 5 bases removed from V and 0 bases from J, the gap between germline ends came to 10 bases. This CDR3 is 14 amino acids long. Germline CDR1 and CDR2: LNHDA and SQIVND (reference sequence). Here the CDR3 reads CASSPDRMNTEAFF. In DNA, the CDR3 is TGTGCCAGTAGTCCCGACAGGATGAACACTGAAGCTTTCTTT.

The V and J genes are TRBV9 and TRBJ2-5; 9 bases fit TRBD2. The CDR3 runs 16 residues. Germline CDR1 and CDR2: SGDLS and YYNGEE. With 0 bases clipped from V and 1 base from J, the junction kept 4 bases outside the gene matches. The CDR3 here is CASSVGASGVQETQYF. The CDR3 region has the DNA TGTGCCAGCAGCGTAGGGGCTAGCGGGGTCCAAGAGACCCAGTACTTC.

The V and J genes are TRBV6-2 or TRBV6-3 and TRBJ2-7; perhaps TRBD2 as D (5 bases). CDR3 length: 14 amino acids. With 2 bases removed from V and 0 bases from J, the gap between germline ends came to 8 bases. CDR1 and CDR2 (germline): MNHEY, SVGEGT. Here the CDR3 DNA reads TGTGCCAGCAGTTACGGACTTCACTCCTACGAGCAGTACTTC. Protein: CASSYGLHSYEQYF.

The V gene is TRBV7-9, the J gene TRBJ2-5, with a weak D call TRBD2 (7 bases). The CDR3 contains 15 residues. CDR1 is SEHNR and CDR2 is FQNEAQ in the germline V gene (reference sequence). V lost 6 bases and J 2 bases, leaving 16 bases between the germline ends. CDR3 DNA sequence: TGTGCCAGCAGAACCAAAGCGGGGACACAAGAGACCCAGTACTTC. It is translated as CASRTKAGTQETQYF.

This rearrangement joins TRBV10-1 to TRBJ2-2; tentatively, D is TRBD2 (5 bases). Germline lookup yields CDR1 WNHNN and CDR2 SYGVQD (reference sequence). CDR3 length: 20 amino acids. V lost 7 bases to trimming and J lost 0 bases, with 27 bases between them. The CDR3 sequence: CASTRRSMGSHDPNTGELFF. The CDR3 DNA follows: TGCGCCAGCACGAGAAGGAGCATGGGGAGCCACGATCCGAACACCGGGGAGCTGTTTTTT.

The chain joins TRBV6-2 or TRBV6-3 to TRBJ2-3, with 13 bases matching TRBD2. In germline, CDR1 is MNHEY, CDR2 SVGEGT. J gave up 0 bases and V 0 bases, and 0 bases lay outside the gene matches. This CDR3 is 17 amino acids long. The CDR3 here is CASSYSTSGGSTDTQYF. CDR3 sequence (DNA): TGTGCCAGCAGTTACTCGACTAGCGGGGGGAGCACAGATACGCAGTATTTT.

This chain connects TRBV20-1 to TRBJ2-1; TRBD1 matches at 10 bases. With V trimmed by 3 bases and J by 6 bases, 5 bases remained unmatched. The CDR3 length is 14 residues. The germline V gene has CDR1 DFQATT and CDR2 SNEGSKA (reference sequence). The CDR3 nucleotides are TGCAGTGCTAGTACCGGGACAGGGGTCAATGAGCAGTTCTTC. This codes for CSASTGTGVNEQFF.

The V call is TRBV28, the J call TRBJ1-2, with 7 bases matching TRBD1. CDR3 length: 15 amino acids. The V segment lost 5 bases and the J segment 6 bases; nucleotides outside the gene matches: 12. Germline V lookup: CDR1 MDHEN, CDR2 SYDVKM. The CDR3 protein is CASSPMTGRGDGYTF. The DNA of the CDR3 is TGTGCCAGCAGTCCTATGACAGGGCGGGGTGATGGCTACACCTTC.